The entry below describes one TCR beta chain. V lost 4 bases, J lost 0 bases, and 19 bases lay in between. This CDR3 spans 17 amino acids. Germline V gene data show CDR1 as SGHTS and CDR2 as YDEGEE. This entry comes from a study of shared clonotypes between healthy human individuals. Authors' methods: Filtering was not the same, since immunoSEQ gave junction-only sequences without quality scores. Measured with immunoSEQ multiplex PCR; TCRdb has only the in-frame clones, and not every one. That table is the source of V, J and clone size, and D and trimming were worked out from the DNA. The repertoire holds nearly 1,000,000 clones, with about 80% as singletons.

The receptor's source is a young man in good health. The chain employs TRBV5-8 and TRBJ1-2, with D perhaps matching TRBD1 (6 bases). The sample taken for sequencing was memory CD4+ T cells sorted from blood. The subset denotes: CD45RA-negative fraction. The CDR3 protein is CASSPWGRGEANYGYTF. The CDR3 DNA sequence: TGTGCCAGCAGCCCTTGGGGAAGGGGGGAAGCTAACTATGGCTACACCTTC.